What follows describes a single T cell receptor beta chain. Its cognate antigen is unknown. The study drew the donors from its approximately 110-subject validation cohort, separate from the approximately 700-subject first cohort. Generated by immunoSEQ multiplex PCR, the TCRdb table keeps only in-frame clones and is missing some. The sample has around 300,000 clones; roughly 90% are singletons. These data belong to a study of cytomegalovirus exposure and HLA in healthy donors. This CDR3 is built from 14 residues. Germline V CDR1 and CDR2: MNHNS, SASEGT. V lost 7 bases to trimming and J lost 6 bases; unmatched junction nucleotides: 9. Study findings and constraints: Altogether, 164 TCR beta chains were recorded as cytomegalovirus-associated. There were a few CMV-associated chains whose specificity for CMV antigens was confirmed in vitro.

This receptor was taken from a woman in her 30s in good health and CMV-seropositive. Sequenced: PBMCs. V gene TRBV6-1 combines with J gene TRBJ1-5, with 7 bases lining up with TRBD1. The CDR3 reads CASKVTGAGQPQHF. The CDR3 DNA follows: TGTGCCAGCAAGGTCACAGGGGCGGGTCAGCCCCAGCATTTT.